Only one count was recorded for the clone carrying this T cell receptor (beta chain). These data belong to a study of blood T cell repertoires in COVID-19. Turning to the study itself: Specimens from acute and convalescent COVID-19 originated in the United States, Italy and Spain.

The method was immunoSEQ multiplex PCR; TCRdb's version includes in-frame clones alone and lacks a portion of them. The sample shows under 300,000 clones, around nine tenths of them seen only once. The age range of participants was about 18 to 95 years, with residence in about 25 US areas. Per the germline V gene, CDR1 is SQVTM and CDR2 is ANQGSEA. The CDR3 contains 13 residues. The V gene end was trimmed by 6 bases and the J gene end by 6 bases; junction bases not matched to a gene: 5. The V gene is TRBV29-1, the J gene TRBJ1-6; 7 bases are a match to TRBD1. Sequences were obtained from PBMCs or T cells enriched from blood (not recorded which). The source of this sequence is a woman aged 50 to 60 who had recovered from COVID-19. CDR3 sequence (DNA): TGCAGCGTCGGCGACAGGGCTAATTCACCCCTCCACTTT. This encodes CSVGDRANSPLHF.